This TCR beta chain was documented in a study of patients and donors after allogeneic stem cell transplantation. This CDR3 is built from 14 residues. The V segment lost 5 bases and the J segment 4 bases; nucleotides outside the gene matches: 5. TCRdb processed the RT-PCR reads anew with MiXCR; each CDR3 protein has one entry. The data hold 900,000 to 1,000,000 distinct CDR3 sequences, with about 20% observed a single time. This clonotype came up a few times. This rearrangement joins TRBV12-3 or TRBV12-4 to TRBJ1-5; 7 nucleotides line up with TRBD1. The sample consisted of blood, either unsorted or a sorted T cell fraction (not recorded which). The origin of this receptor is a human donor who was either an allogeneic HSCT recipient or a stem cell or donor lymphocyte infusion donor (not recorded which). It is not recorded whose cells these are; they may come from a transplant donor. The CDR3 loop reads CASSLDRLNQPQHF. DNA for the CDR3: TGTGCCAGCAGTCTGGACAGGCTTAATCAGCCCCAGCATTTT.